These 24 T cell receptor beta chains originate from one sample sequenced in a study of cytomegalovirus exposure and HLA in healthy donors. TCRdb's copy holds only in-frame clones and misses some; the assay was immunoSEQ multiplex PCR. The sample lists 150,000 to 200,000 clones; under 90% were seen once. Sequencing used PBMCs. The receptors originated from a man aged 18 to 30 in good health and CMV-seropositive.

The chain recombines TRBV9 with TRBJ1-5, with D tentatively TRBD1 (5 bases). Germline-derived CDR1 and CDR2 are SGDLS and YYNGEE. The germline V and J ends were trimmed by 3 bases and 7 bases, with 11 bases remaining between them. The CDR3 runs 13 residues. The CDR3 DNA reads TGTGCCAGCAGCGCAGGGTTGGAACAGCCCCAGCATTTT. Amino acids: CASSAGLEQPQHF.

The chain employs TRBV9 and TRBJ2-5, with TRBD2 identical over 9 bases. V lost 4 bases and J lost 5; bases outside the gene matches: 9. Germline V gene sequence: CDR1 SGDLS, CDR2 YYNGEE. This CDR3 is built from 15 residues. CDR3 in DNA: TGTGCCAGCAGCAAAATAGCGGGAGTGGAGGAGACCCAGTACTTC. It is translated as CASSKIAGVEETQYF.

The chain links TRBV15 to TRBJ2-7; D perhaps matches TRBD2 (5 bases). Deletions cut 3 bases from V and 3 bases from J, with 18 bases between. Germline V gene sequence: CDR1 LNHNV, CDR2 YYDKDF (reference sequence). CDR3 length: 16 amino acids. The CDR3 sequence: CATSRPGPSGFYEQYF. For the CDR3, the DNA is TGTGCCACCAGCAGGCCCGGACCCTCGGGGTTCTACGAGCAGTACTTC.

The rearrangement uses TRBV6-1 and TRBJ2-1, with a weak D call TRBD2 (6 bases). V gave up 6 bases and J gave up 5 bases, with 17 bases separating them. CDR3 length: 15 amino acids. The germline V gene has CDR1 MNHNS and CDR2 SASEGT. CDR3 sequence reads: CASRGPGAEDNEQFF. The CDR3 bases are TGTGCCAGCAGGGGCCCGGGAGCGGAGGACAATGAGCAGTTCTTC.

The chain links TRBV5-1 to TRBJ2-7; tentative D call: TRBD2 (5 bases). The germline gives CDR1 SGHRS, CDR2 YFSETQ. The CDR3 consists of 12 residues. Trimming left V 3 bases short and J 3 bases short, with 7 bases between. CDR3 in amino acids: CASSSDYYEQYF. The CDR3 coding sequence is TGCGCCAGCAGCTCAGACTACTACGAGCAGTACTTC.

V usage is TRBV7-9 and J usage is TRBJ1-2, with a weak D call TRBD1 (5 bases). Per germline, CDR1 SEHNR and CDR2 FQNEAQ (reference sequence). This CDR3 region has 14 residues. The ends were cut back, 5 bases at V and 2 bases at J, with 12 bases in the middle. The CDR3 nucleotides read TGTGCCAGCAGCGCCACGCCAGGGAACTATGGCTACACCTTC. Translation gives CASSATPGNYGYTF.

V is TRBV2 and J is TRBJ2-3, with TRBD2 identical over 11 bases. Germline CDR1 is SNHLY and CDR2 is FYNNEI. The CDR3 covers 15 residues. The junction had 3 bases not matched to a gene; V was cut back by 6 bases and J by 1 base. CDR3 sequence (DNA): TGTGCCAGCAGACCGACTAGCGGGGGCACAGATACGCAGTATTTT. This gives the protein CASRPTSGGTDTQYF.

The rearrangement links TRBV7-3 to TRBJ1-3, with a tentative D call TRBD1 (5 bases). Trimming took off 2 bases at V and 5 bases at J, with 28 bases between the two ends. CDR3 length equals 20 residues. Per germline, CDR1 SGHTA and CDR2 FQGTGA. The CDR3 DNA is TGTGCCAGCAGCTTAGTCCAAGGCACTTCGACTGGGGCTCTGAGAAACACCATATATTTT. This translates into CASSLVQGTSTGALRNTIYF.

The J gene is TRBJ2-5, the V gene TRBV7-2, with TRBD1 matching 9 bases. The V and J ends lost 4 bases and 3 bases, in that order; junction bases with no gene match: 3. Germline CDR1 reads SGHTA; CDR2 reads FQGNSA. The CDR3 is made up of 14 amino acids. The CDR3 DNA reads as TGTGCCAGCAGCTCCCGGGACAGGGAAGAGACCCAGTACTTC. It yields the protein CASSSRDREETQYF.

The chain carries TRBV27 and TRBJ2-5, with a possible D match to TRBD2 (7 bases). With the DNA end fitting TRBJ2-7 better, the J assignment may be wrong. The CDR3 has 14 residues. CDR1 and CDR2 (germline): MNHEY, SMNVEV (reference sequence). This chain's CDR3 is CASRRGGSSYEQYF. CDR3 coding DNA: TGTGCCAGCAGGAGGGGGGGGAGCTCCTACGAGCAGTACTTC.

The chain employs TRBV6-1 and TRBJ2-7; 13 nucleotides line up with TRBD2. There are 15 residues in the CDR3. V lost 5 bases and J lost 7; bases outside the gene matches: 8. Looked up from germline, CDR1 is MNHNS and CDR2 is SASEGT. The CDR3 loop is CASSTSGRASVEQYF. The CDR3 DNA is TGTGCCAGCAGTACTAGCGGGAGGGCCTCGGTTGAGCAGTACTTC.

The V gene is TRBV4-1, the J gene TRBJ2-7, with 7 bases matching TRBD1. Germline loops: CDR1 MGHRA, CDR2 YSYEKL. CDR3 length equals 16 residues. Trimming cost V 0 bases and J 5 bases; bases outside gene matches: 10. The chain's CDR3 is CASSQDIGGFYNEQYF. The CDR3 coding sequence is TGCGCCAGCAGCCAAGATATAGGGGGCTTTTATAACGAGCAGTACTTC.

The V and J genes are TRBV19 and TRBJ2-1; possible D gene TRBD1, 6 bases. CDR3 length: 15 residues. Per the germline V gene, CDR1 is LNHDA and CDR2 is SQIVND (reference sequence). V was shortened by 6 bases and J by 3 bases, with 15 bases between the two germline ends. CDR3 protein: CASSPYQGIYNEQFF. CDR3 DNA sequence: TGTGCCAGTAGCCCCTATCAGGGGATCTACAATGAGCAGTTCTTC.

This clone was observed a handful of times. J is TRBJ2-2 and V is TRBV21-1; the table calls TRBD2, which could not be checked here. TRBV21-1 is a known pseudogene. This CDR3 has 18 amino acids. The CDR3 DNA follows: TGTGCCAGCAGCAAAGCGAGGACTAGCGGGATGGTCGCCGGGGAGCTGTTTTTT. This gives the protein CASSKARTSGMVAGELFF.

This sequence joins TRBV14 and TRBJ2-1; 10 positions match TRBD2. CDR3 length: 16 amino acids. After removal of 0 bases from V and 9 bases from J, the junction contained 8 bases not matched to a gene. Germline CDR1 and CDR2: SGHDN and FVKESK. CDR3 protein: CASSQDLLAGVGEQFF. As DNA, the CDR3 is TGTGCCAGCAGCCAAGATCTTCTAGCGGGAGTTGGTGAGCAGTTCTTC.

V and J are TRBV7-2 and TRBJ2-6; D is possibly TRBD2 (5 bases). Germline V CDR1 and CDR2: SGHTA, FQGNSA. Trimming took 8 bases from V and 1 from J, leaving 9 bases between them. This CDR3 spans 14 amino acids. For the CDR3, the DNA is TGTGCCAGCTTCCGGGGTTCTGGGGCCAACGTCCTGACTTTC. This translates into CASFRGSGANVLTF. The whole variable domain, filled in from reference TRBV7-2 and TRBJ2-6, reads GAGVSQSPSNKVTEKGKDVELRCDPISGHTALYWYRQSLGQGLEFLIYFQGNSAPDKSGLPSDRFSAERTGGSVSTLTIQRTQQEDSAVYLCASFRGSGANVLTFGAGSRLTVL.

V is TRBV5-1 and J is TRBJ2-1, with 8 bases identical to TRBD2. Germline V gene lookup returns CDR1 SGHRS and CDR2 YFSETQ. The CDR3 runs 17 residues. The V segment lost 0 bases and the J segment 3 bases; nucleotides outside the gene matches: 8. CDR3: CASSLGYSGIDYNEQFF. CDR3 coding DNA: TGCGCCAGCAGCTTGGGGTATAGCGGGATAGACTACAATGAGCAGTTCTTC.

This sequence joins TRBV23-1 and TRBJ2-7; 8 positions match TRBD2. TRBV23-1 is known as an ORF, though its function is uncertain. This CDR3 is built from 21 residues. Unmatched junction bases numbered 19, after V lost 0 bases and J lost 0 bases. Here the CDR3 reads CASSQSPFWPARGLDSYEQYF. CDR3 nucleotides: TGCGCCAGCAGTCAATCTCCCTTTTGGCCCGCTCGGGGACTAGACTCCTACGAGCAGTACTTC.

The V and J genes are TRBV11-2 and TRBJ2-1; 7 positions match TRBD2. The V gene's germline CDR1 is SGHAT and CDR2 FQNNGV. This CDR3 has 15 amino acids. After removal of 5 bases from V and 1 base from J, the junction contained 5 bases not matched to a gene. The CDR3 DNA reads TGTGCCAGCAGCAGAGGGGAGGGTTCCTACAATGAGCAGTTCTTC. It yields the protein CASSRGEGSYNEQFF.

The V call is TRBV11-2, the J call TRBJ1-1; tentative D call: TRBD1 (5 bases). CDR3 length: 14 amino acids. Per the germline V gene, CDR1 is SGHAT and CDR2 is FQNNGV. V was clipped by 1 base and J by 5 bases, with 11 bases between them. CDR3 in DNA: TGTGCCAGCAGCTTAGTGCAGGGCCAGACTGAAGCTTTCTTT. Protein product: CASSLVQGQTEAFF.

The rearrangement uses TRBV7-2 and TRBJ1-4; D gene ambiguous. This CDR3 is 14 amino acids long. V was cut by 5 bases and J by 10 bases, with 17 bases left in between. CDR1 SGHTA and CDR2 FQGNSA come from the germline V gene. The CDR3 region has the DNA TGTGCCAGCAGCCCTCGAGGAGCGCTTGGAAAACTGTTTTTT. Translation: CASSPRGALGKLFF.

The chain employs TRBV11-3 and TRBJ1-1; D possibly corresponds to TRBD1 (6 bases). V gave up 5 bases and J gave up 1 base, with 14 bases separating them. The germline V gene encodes CDR1 SGHNT and CDR2 YENEEA. The CDR3 spans 15 residues. The CDR3 is CASSARSGANTEAFF. The CDR3 nucleotides are TGTGCCAGCAGCGCAAGGTCAGGGGCGAACACTGAAGCTTTCTTT.

The CDR3: CASSEALVHYNEQFF. The CDR3, as DNA: TGCGCCAGCAGCGAGGCTCTGGTCCACTACAATGAGCAGTTCTTC. V gene TRBV5-1 combines with J gene TRBJ2-1; D is unclear. Trimming shortened V by 4 bases and J by 3 bases, and 14 bases separated the two germline ends. The CDR3 is made up of 15 amino acids. In germline, CDR1 is SGHRS, CDR2 YFSETQ.

J is TRBJ2-1 and V is TRBV7-3, with 9 bases identical to TRBD2. Trimming cost V 4 bases and J 1 base; bases outside gene matches: 14. Germline CDR1 reads SGHTA; CDR2 reads FQGTGA. This CDR3 spans 19 amino acids. The CDR3 reads CASSSPLGREGHSYNEQFF. As DNA, the CDR3 is TGTGCCAGCAGCTCCCCTCTGGGGCGGGAGGGCCATTCCTACAATGAGCAGTTCTTC.